The source of this T cell receptor beta chain is a study of blood T cell repertoires in COVID-19. The CDR3 runs 15 residues. Trimming shortened V by 4 bases and J by 8 bases, and 20 bases separated the two germline ends. Germline loops: CDR1 MGHRA, CDR2 YSYEKL. TCRdb's table, derived via immunoSEQ multiplex PCR, lists solely in-frame clones and lacks some. The table has some 340,000 clones, 85% seen once. Sequenced sample: peripheral blood. This clonotype was sampled from a woman between 18 and 29 years old with acute or convalescent COVID-19. The genes are TRBV4-1 and TRBJ1-2; possible D gene TRBD1, 5 bases. CDR3 sequence: CASSPREVGGEGYTF. Here the CDR3 DNA reads TGCGCCAGCAGCCCAAGAGAGGTAGGAGGGGAAGGCTACACCTTC.